This TCR beta chain emerged from a study of T-cell memory formation after mild COVID-19. Study conclusions and caveats: Clones that got smaller from day 15 to 85 had even CD4/CD8, while clones growing later tipped toward CD4+. Pre-infection memory showed some responding clones, and this suggested that cross-reactive memory joined. CD4+ contracting clones lay mainly in CM and EM, CD8+ ones in EMRA.

As concerns this clonotype: The antigen remains unidentified.

V gave up 8 bases and J gave up 6 bases; unmatched junction bases: 4. The CDR3 consists of 11 residues. In germline, CDR1 is SQVTM, CDR2 ANQGSEA. UMIs and sample barcodes were carried by the TCR alpha and TCR beta cDNA libraries that 5'RACE produced using constant-segment primers. TCRdb fed the 5' RACE reads into MiXCR, producing one record per CDR3 protein. The sample has under 600,000 distinct CDR3 sequences; less than 25% are singletons. Input material: PBMCs or a T cell subset sorted from them (not recorded which). The chain combines TRBV29-1 with TRBJ2-1, with 7 bases identical to TRBD1. The origin of this receptor is an adult woman who had mild COVID-19 (a few samples of this study predate the infection). Cell type and time point are not known. The CDR3 DNA is TGCAGCTTCGGACAGGTCAATGAGCAGTTCTTC. Encoded protein: CSFGQVNEQFF.